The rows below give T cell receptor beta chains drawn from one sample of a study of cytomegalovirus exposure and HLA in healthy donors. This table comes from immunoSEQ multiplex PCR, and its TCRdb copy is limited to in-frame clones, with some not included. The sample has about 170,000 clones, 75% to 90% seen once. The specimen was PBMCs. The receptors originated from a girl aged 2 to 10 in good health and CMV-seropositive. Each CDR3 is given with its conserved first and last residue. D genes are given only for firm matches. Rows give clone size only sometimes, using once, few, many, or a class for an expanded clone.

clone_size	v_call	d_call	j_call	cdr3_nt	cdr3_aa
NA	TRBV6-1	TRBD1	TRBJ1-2	TGTGCCAGTTGGGACAGCGGTACTAACTATGGCTACACCTTC	CASWDSGTNYGYTF
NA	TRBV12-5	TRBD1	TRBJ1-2	TGTGCTAGTTCACTAGGGGGACAGGGGCCATGGAACTATGGCTACACCTTC	CASSLGGQGPWNYGYTF
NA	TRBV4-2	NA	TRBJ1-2	TGTGCCAGCAGTATGGGCAGGGGTCGCTACACCTTC	CASSMGRGRYTF
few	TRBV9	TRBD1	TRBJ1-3	TGTGCCAGCAGCGCGACGACAGGGGGAAACACCATATATTTT	CASSATTGGNTIYF
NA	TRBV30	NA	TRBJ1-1	TGTGCCTGGAGTATCGGCTATCCGCAGGGGCGGAACACTGAAGCTTTCTTT	CAWSIGYPQGRNTEAFF
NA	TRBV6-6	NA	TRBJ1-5	TGTGCCAGCAGTTCCCTAGGGGGAGAGGATCAGCCCCAGCATTTT	CASSSLGGEDQPQHF
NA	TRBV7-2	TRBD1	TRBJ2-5	TGTGCCAGCAGCTTAGCCTCTGACAGGGGACGTCAAGAGACCCAGTACTTC	CASSLASDRGRQETQYF
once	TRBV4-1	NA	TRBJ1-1	TGCGCCAGCAGCCCACACCATAACACTGAAGCTTTCTTT	CASSPHHNTEAFF
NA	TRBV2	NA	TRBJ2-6	TGTGCCAGCAGTGACCTTATGGGGGCCAACGTCCTGACTTTC	CASSDLMGANVLTF
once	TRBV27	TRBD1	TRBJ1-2	TGTGCCAGCATGGGCCTTGACAGGGTTGGCGGCTACACCTTC	CASMGLDRVGGYTF
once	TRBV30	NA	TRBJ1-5	TGTGCCTGGAGTGTTGGGAGGAATCAGCCCCAGCATTTT	CAWSVGRNQPQHF
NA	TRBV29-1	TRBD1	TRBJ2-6	TGCAGCGCCCGGACAGGGGAGCCCCAAACTGGGGCCAACGTCCTGACTTTC	CSARTGEPQTGANVLTF
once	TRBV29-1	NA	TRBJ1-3	TGCAGCGTTGGGACAGTCCTCTCTGGAAACACCATATATTTT	CSVGTVLSGNTIYF
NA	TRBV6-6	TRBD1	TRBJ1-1	TGTGCCAGCAGCCAAAGGGGGGACAGCGAAGCTTTCTTT	CASSQRGDSEAFF
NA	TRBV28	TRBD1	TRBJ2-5	TGTGCCAGCAGTAGATCCCTCAGGGGGCGACCAGAGACCCAGTACTTC	CASSRSLRGRPETQYF
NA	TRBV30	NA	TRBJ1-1	TGTGGCTGGGAACAGCCCACTGAAGCTTTCTTT	CGWEQPTEAFF
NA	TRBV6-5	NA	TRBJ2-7	TGTGCCAGCAGCCACCCGACAGCCACCTACGAGCAGTACTTC	CASSHPTATYEQYF
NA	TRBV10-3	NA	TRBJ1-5	TGTGCCATCAGTGAGGACGGGGTTAGAGGACAGCCCCAGCATTTT	CAISEDGVRGQPQHF
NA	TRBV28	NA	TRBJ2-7	TGTGCCAGCAGAACCACAGGCGACTCCTACGAGCAGTACTTC	CASRTTGDSYEQYF
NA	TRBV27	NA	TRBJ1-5	TGTGCCAGCAGCCCAAGGGGAGGCCAGCCCCAGCATTTT	CASSPRGGQPQHF
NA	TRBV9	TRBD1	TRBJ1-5	TGTGCCAGCAGCGTTGGAGGGGGACAGGGGACCGAGCCCCAGCATTTT	CASSVGGGQGTEPQHF